This TCR beta chain was documented in a study of T cells and Merkel cell carcinoma outcomes. Study-level results: Merkel cell carcinoma outcomes were reportedly predicted by repertoire and T-cell density.

Repertoires were generated with immunoSEQ multiplex PCR, while TCRdb's copy carries only in-frame clones and drops some. The sample lists 1,400 or so clones, roughly 89% occurring once. The CDR3 extends over 13 amino acids. With 0 bases removed from V and 6 bases from J, the gap between germline ends came to 7 bases. Germline-derived CDR1 and CDR2 are SGHRS and YFSETQ. Notes on this clone: Its target is unknown.

This clonotype was sampled from a human donor with Merkel cell carcinoma. The sample consisted of tumor tissue from Merkel cell carcinoma. V and J are TRBV5-1 and TRBJ2-1; no clear D gene. The CDR3 nucleotides read TGCGCCAGCAGCTTGGCCCCCGGCAATGAGCAGTTCTTC. Translated, it gives CASSLAPGNEQFF.